Below, 4 T cell receptor beta chains from the same sample are listed, as sequenced in a study of breast tumors, draining lymph nodes, adjacent tissues. Axillary draining lymph nodes of breast cancer patients supplied the node samples. TCRdb fed the multiplex PCR reads into MiXCR, producing one record per CDR3 protein. This repertoire shows hundreds of thousands of distinct CDR3 sequences, approximately 30% found once; its top ten account for 1.4%. Sequencing used axillary lymph node tissue. Every receptor here comes from a female donor with breast cancer. Some clones in this sample may be carry-over from other donors' samples.

At least ten counts were recorded for this clonotype. The genes are TRBV20-1 and TRBJ1-4; 9 nucleotides agree with TRBD1. The germline CDR1 and CDR2 sequences are DFQATT and SNEGSKA (reference sequence). The CDR3 runs 14 residues. V lost 5 bases to trimming and J lost 8 bases; unmatched junction nucleotides: 9. The CDR3 is CSARKATGGEKLFF. The CDR3 nucleotides read TGCAGTGCTCGAAAGGCCACAGGGGGCGAAAAACTGTTTTTT.

V gene TRBV6-5 combines with J gene TRBJ1-1; 10 bases fit TRBD1. The CDR3 consists of 14 residues. The ends lost 3 bases at V and 10 bases at J; junction bases unmatched: 8. Germline CDR1 is MNHEY and CDR2 is SVGAGI. The CDR3 DNA sequence: TGTGCCAGCAGTTATGATGGACAGGGGGTATCAGCTTTCTTT. Translation: CASSYDGQGVSAFF.

This clonotype came up many times. The gene calls are TRBV3-1 and TRBJ2-7; 13 nucleotides align to TRBD2. Germline V gene data show CDR1 as LGHDT and CDR2 as YNNKEL (reference sequence). Germline trimming cut 4 bases from V and 2 bases from J; bases unmatched to any gene: 5. There are 16 residues in the CDR3. The CDR3 region has the DNA TGTGCCAGCAGCCCCAGGACTAGCGGGAGTACCTACGAGCAGTACTTC. Protein product: CASSPRTSGSTYEQYF.

The sample holds many counts of this clonotype. The chain has TRBV4-3 and TRBJ2-7, with 10 bases aligning to TRBD2. J lost 2 bases, V lost 1 base, and 2 bases had no gene match. The germline CDR1 and CDR2 sequences are LGHNA and YSLEER. CDR3 length: 15 amino acids. In DNA form, the CDR3 reads TGCGCCAGCAGCCAAGGCACTAGCGGGACCTACGAGCAGTACTTC. Encoded protein: CASSQGTSGTYEQYF.